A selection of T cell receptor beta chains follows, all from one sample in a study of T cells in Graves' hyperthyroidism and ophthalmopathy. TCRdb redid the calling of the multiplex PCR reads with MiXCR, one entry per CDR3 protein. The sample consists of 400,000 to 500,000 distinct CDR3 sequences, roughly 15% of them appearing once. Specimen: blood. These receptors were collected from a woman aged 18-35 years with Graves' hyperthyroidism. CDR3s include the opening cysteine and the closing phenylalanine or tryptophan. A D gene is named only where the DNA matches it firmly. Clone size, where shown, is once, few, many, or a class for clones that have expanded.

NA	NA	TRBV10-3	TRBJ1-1	CAISQSGLRNTEAFF	TGTGCCATCAGTCAATCTGGTCTAAGGAACACTGAAGCTTTCTTT
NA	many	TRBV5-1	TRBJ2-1	CASSLGLAYPQGDEQFF	TGCGCCAGCAGCTTGGGTTTAGCCTACCCGCAAGGAGATGAGCAGTTCTTC
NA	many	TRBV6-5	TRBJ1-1	CASSYSRVGENTEAFF	TGTGCCAGCAGTTACTCGAGAGTGGGCGAGAACACTGAAGCTTTCTTT
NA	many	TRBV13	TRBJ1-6	CASSFKGFGSYNSPLHF	TGTGCCAGCAGCTTTAAGGGGTTCGGATCCTATAATTCACCCCTCCACTTT
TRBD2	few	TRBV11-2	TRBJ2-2	CASSQGLAGAANTGELFF	TGTGCCAGCAGCCAGGGACTAGCGGGGGCGGCGAACACCGGGGAGCTGTTTTTT
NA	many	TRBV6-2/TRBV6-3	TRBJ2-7	CASILGLSSYEQYF	TGTGCCAGCATCCTAGGTCTGAGCTCCTACGAGCAGTACTTC
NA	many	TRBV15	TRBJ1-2	CATSRTVGAPTNYGYTF	TGTGCCACCAGCAGAACCGTGGGGGCGCCCACTAACTATGGCTACACCTTC
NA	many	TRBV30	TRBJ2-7	CAWSGRDGGSYEQYF	TGTGCCTGGAGTGGCCGGGACGGCGGATCCTACGAGCAGTACTTC
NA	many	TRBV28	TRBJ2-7	CASSKSGLPYEQYF	TGTGCCAGCAGTAAAAGCGGGTTGCCCTACGAGCAGTACTTC
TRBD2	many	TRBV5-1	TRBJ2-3	CASSTSGSDTQYF	TGCGCCAGCAGTACTAGCGGGAGCGATACGCAGTATTTT
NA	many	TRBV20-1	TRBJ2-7	CSAQDSSSYEQYF	TGCAGTGCCCAGGACAGCAGCTCCTACGAGCAGTACTTC
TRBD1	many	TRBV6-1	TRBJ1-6	CASRAQGASSPLHF	TGTGCCAGCAGAGCACAGGGGGCGAGTTCACCCCTCCACTTT
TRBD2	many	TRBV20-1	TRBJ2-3	CSAKSGGGTDTQYF	TGCAGTGCGAAGTCGGGGGGGGGCACAGATACGCAGTATTTT
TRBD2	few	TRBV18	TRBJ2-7	CASSRQGSGKGISYEQYF	TGTGCCAGCTCTCGGCAGGGTAGCGGGAAGGGGATCTCCTACGAGCAGTACTTC
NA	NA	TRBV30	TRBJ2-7	CAWAVFSYEQYF	TGTGCCTGGGCGGTATTCTCCTACGAGCAGTACTTC
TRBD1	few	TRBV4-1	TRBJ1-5	CASSPRDRGNQPQHF	TGCGCCAGCAGTCCAAGGGACAGGGGTAATCAGCCCCAGCATTTT
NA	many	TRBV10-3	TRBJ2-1	CAIRQAEPYNEQFF	TGTGCCATCAGGCAAGCGGAGCCCTACAATGAGCAGTTCTTC
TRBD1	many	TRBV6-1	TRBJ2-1	CAIKGQPNNEQFF	TGTGCCATTAAGGGACAGCCCAACAATGAGCAGTTCTTC
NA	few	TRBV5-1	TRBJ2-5	CASSGGVTSQQTQYF	TGCGCCAGCAGCGGTGGGGTTACTAGCCAACAGACCCAGTACTTC
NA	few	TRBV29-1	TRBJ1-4	CSVSLGQAEKLFF	TGCAGCGTCTCCCTGGGACAAGCTGAAAAACTGTTTTTT
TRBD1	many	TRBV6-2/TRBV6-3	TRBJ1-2	CASSYSRRGQDDYGYTF	TGTGCCAGCAGTTACTCTAGGAGGGGGCAAGACGACTATGGCTACACCTTC
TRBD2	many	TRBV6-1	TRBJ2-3	CASSFGLAPPTDTQYF	TGTGCCAGCAGTTTTGGACTAGCCCCCCCCACAGATACGCAGTATTTT
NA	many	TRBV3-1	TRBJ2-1	CASSQRGGGTGNEQFF	TGTGCCAGCAGCCAGAGGGGAGGTGGGACGGGTAATGAGCAGTTCTTC
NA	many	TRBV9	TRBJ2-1	CASSVAAGTYNEQFF	TGTGCCAGCAGCGTAGCGGCGGGAACCTACAATGAGCAGTTCTTC
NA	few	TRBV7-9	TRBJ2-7	CASSLGFYEQYF	TGTGCCAGCAGCCTGGGATTCTACGAGCAGTACTTC
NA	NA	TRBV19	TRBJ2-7	CASSMYFDEQYF	TGTGCCAGTAGTATGTACTTCGATGAGCAGTACTTC
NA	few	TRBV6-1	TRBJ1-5	CASSSRSPYWPQHF	TGTGCCAGCAGTTCCCGCAGCCCTTATTGGCCCCAGCATTTT
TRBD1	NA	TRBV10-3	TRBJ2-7	CAISYTGTGGYEQYF	TGTGCCATCAGTTACACCGGGACAGGGGGTTACGAGCAGTACTTC
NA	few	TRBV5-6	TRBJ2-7	CASSFRLLGYEQYF	TGTGCCAGCAGCTTTCGACTATTGGGTTACGAGCAGTACTTC
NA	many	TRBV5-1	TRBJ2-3	CASSLAAAFTDTQYF	TGCGCCAGCAGCTTGGCAGCCGCTTTCACAGATACGCAGTATTTT
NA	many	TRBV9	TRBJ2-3	CASSVQNTDTQYF	TGTGCCAGCAGCGTACAGAACACAGATACGCAGTATTTT
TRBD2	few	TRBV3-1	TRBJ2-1	CASSQGGETSVPYNEQFF	TGTGCCAGCAGCCAAGGCGGGGAGACTAGCGTCCCCTACAATGAGCAGTTCTTC
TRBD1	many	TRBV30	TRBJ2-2	CAWSGQAKNTGELFF	TGTGCCTGGAGCGGACAGGCCAAGAACACCGGGGAGCTGTTTTTT
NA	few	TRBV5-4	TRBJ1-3	CASSSGLDAAGNTIYF	TGTGCCAGCAGCTCCGGCCTCGATGCTGCTGGAAACACCATATATTTT
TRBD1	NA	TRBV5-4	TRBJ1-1	CASSLPRQGNTEAFF	TGTGCCAGCAGCTTGCCCCGACAGGGGAACACTGAAGCTTTCTTT
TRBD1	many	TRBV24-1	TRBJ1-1	CATSAPSGTGEYTEAFF	TGTGCCACCAGTGCCCCGTCCGGGACAGGGGAGTACACTGAAGCTTTCTTT
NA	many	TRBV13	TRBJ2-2	CASSLGGTDANTGELFF	TGTGCCAGCAGCTTGGGAGGGACAGACGCGAACACCGGGGAGCTGTTTTTT
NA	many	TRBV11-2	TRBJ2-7	CASSLELGSRGYEQYF	TGTGCCAGCAGCTTAGAGTTAGGATCGAGAGGCTACGAGCAGTACTTC
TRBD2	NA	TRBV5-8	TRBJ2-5	CASRNLAGKETQYF	TGTGCCAGCAGGAACCTAGCGGGGAAAGAGACCCAGTACTTC
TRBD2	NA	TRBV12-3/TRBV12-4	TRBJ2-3	CASSSGRGGGADTQYF	TGTGCCAGCAGTAGCGGGAGGGGGGGGGGGGCAGATACGCAGTATTTT
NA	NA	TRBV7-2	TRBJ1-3	CASSLAVGTYSGNTIYF	TGTGCCAGCAGCTTAGCGGTAGGGACATACTCTGGAAACACCATATATTTT